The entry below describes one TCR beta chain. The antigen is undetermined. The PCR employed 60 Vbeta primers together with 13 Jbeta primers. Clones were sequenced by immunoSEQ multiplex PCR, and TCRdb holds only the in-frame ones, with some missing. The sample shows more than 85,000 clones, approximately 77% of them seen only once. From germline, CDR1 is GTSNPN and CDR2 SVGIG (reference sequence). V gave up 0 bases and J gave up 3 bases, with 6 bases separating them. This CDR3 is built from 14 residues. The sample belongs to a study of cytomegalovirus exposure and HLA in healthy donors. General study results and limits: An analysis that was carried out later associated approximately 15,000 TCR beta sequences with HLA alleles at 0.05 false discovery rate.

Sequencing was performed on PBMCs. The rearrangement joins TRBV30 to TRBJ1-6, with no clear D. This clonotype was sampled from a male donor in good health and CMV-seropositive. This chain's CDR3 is CAWSVHSYNSPLHF. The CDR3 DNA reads TGTGCCTGGAGTGTACACAGCTATAATTCACCCCTCCACTTT. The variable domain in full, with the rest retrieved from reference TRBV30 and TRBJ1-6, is SQTIHQWPATLVQPVGSPLSLECTVEGTSNPNLYWYRQAAGRGLQLLFYSVGIGQISSEVPQNLSASRPQDRQFILSSKKLLLSDSGFYLCAWSVHSYNSPLHFGNGTRLTVT.